This T cell receptor beta chain was recorded in a study of lymphopenia after photon versus proton radiotherapy. General observations from the study: Proton therapy kept repertoires fairly stable, unlike photons, which gained effector/memory cells. Larger post-nadir TCR diversity loss correlated inversely with survival in deceased patients. After lymphocyte nadir, photon-treated repertoires showed oligoclonal expansion, especially CD8+ Temra. Authors raise, but do not show, better survival with proton therapy.

Per germline, CDR1 SNHLY and CDR2 FYNNEI. The CDR3 consists of 14 residues. Trimming took 3 bases from V and 0 from J, leaving 8 bases between them. On this clone itself: Its antigen is unknown.

TCRdb keeps only in-frame clones here, not all; method: immunoSEQ multiplex PCR. There are some 30,000 clones in the sample; 94% occur only once, and around 0.72% lies in the top ten. The source was peripheral blood, collected from a patient treated with photon-based radiotherapy. This chain uses TRBV2 with TRBJ1-1, with D possibly TRBD1 on 5 matching bases. This receptor was identified in a woman in her forties or fifties with cholangiocarcinoma. Here the CDR3 reads CASSEGGVNTEAFF. The CDR3, as DNA: TGTGCCAGCAGTGAGGGGGGGGTGAACACTGAAGCTTTCTTT.